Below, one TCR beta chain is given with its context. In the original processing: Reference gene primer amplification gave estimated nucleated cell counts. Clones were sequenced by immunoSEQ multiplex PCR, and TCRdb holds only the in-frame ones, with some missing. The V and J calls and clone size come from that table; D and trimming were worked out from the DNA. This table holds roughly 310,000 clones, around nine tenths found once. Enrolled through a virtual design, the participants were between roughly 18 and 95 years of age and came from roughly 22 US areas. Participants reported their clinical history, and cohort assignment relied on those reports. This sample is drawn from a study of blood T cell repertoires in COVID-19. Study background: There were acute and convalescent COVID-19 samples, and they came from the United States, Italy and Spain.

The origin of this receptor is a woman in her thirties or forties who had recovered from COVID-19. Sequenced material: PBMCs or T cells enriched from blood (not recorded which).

DNA of the CDR3: TGCAGTGCTGGTGGCGGGGGCACTCAGCCCCAGCATTTT. Translation: CSAGGGGTQPQHF. The chain recombines TRBV20-1 with TRBJ1-5; tentatively, D is TRBD1 (6 bases). The V and J ends lost 5 bases and 6 bases respectively, with 14 bases between them. The CDR3 contains 13 residues. In germline, CDR1 is DFQATT, CDR2 SNEGSKA (reference sequence).